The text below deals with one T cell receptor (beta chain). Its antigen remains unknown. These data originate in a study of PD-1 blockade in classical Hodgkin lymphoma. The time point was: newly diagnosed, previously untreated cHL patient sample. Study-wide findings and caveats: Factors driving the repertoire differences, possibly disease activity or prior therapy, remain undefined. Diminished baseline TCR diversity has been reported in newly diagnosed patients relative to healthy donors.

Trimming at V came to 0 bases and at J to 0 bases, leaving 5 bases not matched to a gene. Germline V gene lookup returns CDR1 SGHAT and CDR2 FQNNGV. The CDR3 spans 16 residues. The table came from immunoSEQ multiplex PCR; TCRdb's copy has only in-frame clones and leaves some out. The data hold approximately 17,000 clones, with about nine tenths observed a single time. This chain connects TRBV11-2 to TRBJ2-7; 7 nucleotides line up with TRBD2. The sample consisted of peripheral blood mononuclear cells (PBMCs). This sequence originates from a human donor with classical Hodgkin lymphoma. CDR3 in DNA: TGTGCCAGCAGCTTAGAGGTTCTAGCGGACTCCTACGAGCAGTACTTC. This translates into CASSLEVLADSYEQYF.